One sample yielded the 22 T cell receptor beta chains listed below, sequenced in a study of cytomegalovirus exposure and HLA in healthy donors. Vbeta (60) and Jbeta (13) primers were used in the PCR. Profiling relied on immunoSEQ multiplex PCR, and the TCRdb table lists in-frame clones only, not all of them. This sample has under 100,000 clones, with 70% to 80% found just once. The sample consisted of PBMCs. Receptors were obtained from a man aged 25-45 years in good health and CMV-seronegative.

Written as DNA, the CDR3 is TGCGCCAGCAGCTTGAGGACATCGGAGTACAATGAGCAGTTCTTC. Its translation is CASSLRTSEYNEQFF. This chain connects TRBV5-1 to TRBJ2-1, with D possibly TRBD1 on 5 matching bases. Trimming took off 1 base at V and 4 bases at J, with 12 bases between the two ends. The CDR3 is 15 residues long. The germline gives CDR1 SGHRS, CDR2 YFSETQ. The variable domain in full, completed from reference TRBV5-1 and TRBJ2-1, reads KAGVTQTPRYLIKTRGQQVTLSCSPISGHRSVSWYQQTPGQGLQFLFEYFSETQRNKGNFPGRFSGRQFSNSRSEMNVSTLELGDSALYLCASSLRTSEYNEQFFGPGTRLTVL.

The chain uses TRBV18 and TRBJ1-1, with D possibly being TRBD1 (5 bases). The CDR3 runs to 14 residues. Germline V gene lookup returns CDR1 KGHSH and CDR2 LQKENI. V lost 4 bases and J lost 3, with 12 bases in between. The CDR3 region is CASSLQVRDTEAFF. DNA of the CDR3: TGTGCCAGCTCACTACAGGTTAGGGACACTGAAGCTTTCTTT.

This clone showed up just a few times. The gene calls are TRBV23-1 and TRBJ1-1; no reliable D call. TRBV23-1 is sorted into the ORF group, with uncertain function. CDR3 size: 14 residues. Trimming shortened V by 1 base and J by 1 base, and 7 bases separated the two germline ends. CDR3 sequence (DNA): TGCGCCAGCAGTCAATGGGCAGCGAACACTGAAGCTTTCTTT. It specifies CASSQWAANTEAFF.

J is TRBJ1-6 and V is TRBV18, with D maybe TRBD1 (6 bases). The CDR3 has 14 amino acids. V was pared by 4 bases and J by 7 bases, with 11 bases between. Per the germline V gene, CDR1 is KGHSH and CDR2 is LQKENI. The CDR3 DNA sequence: TGTGCCAGCTCACGGAACAGGGAAAATTCACCCCTCCACTTT. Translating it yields CASSRNRENSPLHF.

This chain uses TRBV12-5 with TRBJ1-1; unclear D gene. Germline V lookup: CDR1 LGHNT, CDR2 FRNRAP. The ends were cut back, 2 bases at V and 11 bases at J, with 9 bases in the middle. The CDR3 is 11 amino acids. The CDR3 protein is CASGLLYPAFF. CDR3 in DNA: TGTGCTAGTGGTTTGTTGTATCCGGCTTTCTTT.

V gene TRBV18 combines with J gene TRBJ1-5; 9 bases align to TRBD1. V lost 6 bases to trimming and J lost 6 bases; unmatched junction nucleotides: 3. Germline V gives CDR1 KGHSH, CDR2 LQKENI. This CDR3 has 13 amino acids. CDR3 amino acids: CASSDRGFQPQHF. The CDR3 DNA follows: TGTGCCAGCTCGGACAGGGGATTTCAGCCCCAGCATTTT.

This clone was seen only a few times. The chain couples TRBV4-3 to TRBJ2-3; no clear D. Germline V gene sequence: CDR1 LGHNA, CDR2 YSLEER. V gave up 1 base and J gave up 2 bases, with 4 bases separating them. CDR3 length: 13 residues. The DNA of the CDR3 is TGCGCCAGCAGCCAAGTAGACACAGATACGCAGTATTTT. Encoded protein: CASSQVDTDTQYF.

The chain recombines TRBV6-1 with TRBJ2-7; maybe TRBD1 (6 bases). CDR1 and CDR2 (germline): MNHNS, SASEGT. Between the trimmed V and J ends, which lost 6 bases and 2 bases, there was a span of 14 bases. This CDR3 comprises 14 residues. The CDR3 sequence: CASSRPGQTYEQYF. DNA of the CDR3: TGTGCCAGCAGCCGTCCCGGACAGACCTACGAGCAGTACTTC.

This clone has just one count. CDR3 in DNA: TGTGCCAGCTCACCACGAGCGGGTTACTACGAGCAGTACTTC. It is translated as CASSPRAGYYEQYF. This sequence joins TRBV18 and TRBJ2-7; D possibly corresponds to TRBD2 (6 bases). The CDR3 runs 14 residues. V lost 1 base to trimming and J lost 3 bases, with 10 bases between them. Germline CDR1 reads KGHSH; CDR2 reads LQKENI.

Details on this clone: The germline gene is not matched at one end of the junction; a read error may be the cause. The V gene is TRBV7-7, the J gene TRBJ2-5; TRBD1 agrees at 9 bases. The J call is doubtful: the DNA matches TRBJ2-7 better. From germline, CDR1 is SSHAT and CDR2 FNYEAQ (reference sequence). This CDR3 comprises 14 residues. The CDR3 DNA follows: TGTGCTAGCAGCTTAGGGACAGGGACCTACGAGCAGTACTTC. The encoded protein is CASSLGTGTYEQYF.

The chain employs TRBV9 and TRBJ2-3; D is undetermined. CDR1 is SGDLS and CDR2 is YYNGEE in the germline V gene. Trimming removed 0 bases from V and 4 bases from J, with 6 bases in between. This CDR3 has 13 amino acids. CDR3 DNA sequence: TGTGCCAGCAGCGTAGCTGAGCCAGATACGCAGTATTTT. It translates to CASSVAEPDTQYF.

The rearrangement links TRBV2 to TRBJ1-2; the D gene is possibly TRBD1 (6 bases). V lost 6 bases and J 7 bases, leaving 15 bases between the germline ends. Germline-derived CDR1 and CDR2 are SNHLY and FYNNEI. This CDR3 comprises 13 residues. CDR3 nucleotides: TGTGCCAGCAGCGTGGACAGTCTCACTGGCTACACCTTC. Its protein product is CASSVDSLTGYTF.

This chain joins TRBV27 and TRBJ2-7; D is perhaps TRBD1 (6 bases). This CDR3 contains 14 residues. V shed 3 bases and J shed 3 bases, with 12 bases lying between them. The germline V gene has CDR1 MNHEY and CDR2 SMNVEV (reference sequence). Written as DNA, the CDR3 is TGTGCCAGCAGTTTTGAGGGCAGGGGCTACGAGCAGTACTTC. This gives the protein CASSFEGRGYEQYF.

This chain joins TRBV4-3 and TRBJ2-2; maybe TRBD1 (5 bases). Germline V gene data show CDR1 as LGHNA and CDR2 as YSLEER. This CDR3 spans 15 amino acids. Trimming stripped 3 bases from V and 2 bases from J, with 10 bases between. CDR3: CASSQRQLNTGELFF. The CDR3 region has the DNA TGCGCCAGCAGCCAGAGACAGTTAAACACCGGGGAGCTGTTTTTT.

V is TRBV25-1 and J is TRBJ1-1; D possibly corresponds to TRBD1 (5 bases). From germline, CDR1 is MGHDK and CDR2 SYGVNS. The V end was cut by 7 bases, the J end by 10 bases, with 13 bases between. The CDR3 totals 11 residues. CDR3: CASTGGIGAFF. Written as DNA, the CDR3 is TGTGCCAGCACCGGGGGGATAGGAGCTTTCTTT.

CDR3 coding DNA: TGTGCCAGCAGCCCCACGTACAGCTCCTACAATGAGCAGTTCTTC. Translation: CASSPTYSSYNEQFF. The chain uses TRBV9 and TRBJ2-1; D gene ambiguous. The CDR3 covers 15 residues. CDR1 is SGDLS, CDR2 YYNGEE, per germline. Trimming cost V 4 bases and J 0 bases, with 11 bases left between them.

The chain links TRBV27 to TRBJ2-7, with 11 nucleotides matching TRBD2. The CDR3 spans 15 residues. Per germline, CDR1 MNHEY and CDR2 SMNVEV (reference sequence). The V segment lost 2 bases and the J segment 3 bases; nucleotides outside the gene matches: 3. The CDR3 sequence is CASSLTSGRSYEQYF. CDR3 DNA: TGTGCCAGCAGTTTAACTAGCGGGAGAAGCTACGAGCAGTACTTC.

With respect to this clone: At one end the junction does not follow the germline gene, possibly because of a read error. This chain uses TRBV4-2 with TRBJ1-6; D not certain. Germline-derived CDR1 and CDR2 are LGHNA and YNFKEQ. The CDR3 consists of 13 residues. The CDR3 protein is CASSQEATSPPHF. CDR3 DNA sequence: TGTGCCAGCAGCCAAGAAGCGACTTCACCCCCCCACTTT.

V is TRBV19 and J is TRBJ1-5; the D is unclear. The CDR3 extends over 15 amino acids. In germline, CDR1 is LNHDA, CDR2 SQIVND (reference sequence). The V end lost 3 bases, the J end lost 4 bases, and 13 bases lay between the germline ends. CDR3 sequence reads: CASSIVEKPNQPQHF. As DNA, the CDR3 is TGTGCCAGTAGTATCGTGGAGAAACCTAATCAGCCCCAGCATTTT.

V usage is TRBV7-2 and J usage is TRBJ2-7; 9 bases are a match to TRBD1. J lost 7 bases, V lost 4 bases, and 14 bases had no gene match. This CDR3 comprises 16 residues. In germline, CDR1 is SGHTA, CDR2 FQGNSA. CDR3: CASSSPGQGGRWEQYF. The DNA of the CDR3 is TGTGCCAGCAGCTCCCCGGGACAGGGAGGCCGCTGGGAGCAGTACTTC.

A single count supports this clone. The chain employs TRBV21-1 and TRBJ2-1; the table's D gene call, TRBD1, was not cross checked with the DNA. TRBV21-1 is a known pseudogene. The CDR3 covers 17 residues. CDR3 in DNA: TGTGCCAGCAGCAAAGGACAGGGAGTAGAGGGCTACAATGAGCAGTTCTTC. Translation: CASSKGQGVEGYNEQFF.

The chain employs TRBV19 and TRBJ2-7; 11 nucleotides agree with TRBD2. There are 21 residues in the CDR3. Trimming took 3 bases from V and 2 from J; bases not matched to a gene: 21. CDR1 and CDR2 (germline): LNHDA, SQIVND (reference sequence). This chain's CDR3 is CASSIRGYPLAGGPVTYEQYF. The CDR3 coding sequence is TGTGCCAGTAGTATTCGCGGATACCCTTTAGCGGGAGGGCCAGTAACCTACGAGCAGTACTTC.